This is a list of T cell receptor beta chains from one sample in a study of T cell repertoires in cytomegalovirus infection. TCRdb redid the calling of the reads with MiXCR, one entry per CDR3 protein. The top ten clones hold 40% to 50% of a sample with around 430,000 distinct CDR3 sequences, more than 40% of them seen once. The antigens for these receptors are not known. The sequencing here drew on cultured PBMCs, taken from culture after CMV antigen stimulation. These receptors all stem from a human donor in good health (CMV status not recorded). Some clones in this sample may be carry-over from other donors' samples. CDR3s include the opening cysteine and the closing phenylalanine or tryptophan. A D gene is named only where the DNA matches it firmly. Where a row states a size, it is once, few, many or the class of an expanded clone; other rows omit it.

d_gene	v_gene	abundance	j_gene	CDR3nt	CDR3aa
NA	TRBV2	few	TRBJ1-4	TGTGCCAGCAGTGAAGCGAGGGGGAATGAAAAACTGTTTTTT	CASSEARGNEKLFF
TRBD1	TRBV6-1	NA	TRBJ1-2	TGTGCCAGCGGTAGGGACAGGGGGCATAACTATGGCTACACCTTC	CASGRDRGHNYGYTF
TRBD2	TRBV4-2	few	TRBJ2-1	TGTGCCAGCAGCCAAGAAGCGGGGGGGCGCTATGAGCAGTTCTTC	CASSQEAGGRYEQFF
NA	TRBV11-2	NA	TRBJ2-2	TGTGCCAGCACCGGTCCCGGAGGGGTCGACACCGGGGAGCTGTTTTTT	CASTGPGGVDTGELFF
NA	TRBV7-9	few	TRBJ2-1	TGTGCCAGCAGCCCAATTCGGGGGAAAACCTACAATGAGCAGTTCTTC	CASSPIRGKTYNEQFF
NA	TRBV11-2	NA	TRBJ1-2	TGTGCCAGCAGCTTACATGGCTCAGGAAAAACTTTATTGTATGGCTACACCTTC	CASSLHGSGKTLLYGYTF
NA	TRBV7-3	NA	TRBJ2-1	TGTGCCAGCAGCTCTTCTCCTGGACGGAGATCGGTGTACAATGAGCAGTTCTTC	CASSSSPGRRSVYNEQFF
TRBD1	TRBV9	few	TRBJ1-1	TGTGCCAGCAGCGTATCAGGGGGCACTGAAGCTTTCTTT	CASSVSGGTEAFF
NA	TRBV7-2	many	TRBJ2-5	TGTGCCAGCAGCCCCCGTCGAAAAGAGACCCAGTACTTC	CASSPRRKETQYF
TRBD1	TRBV12-3/TRBV12-4	few	TRBJ1-1	TGTGCCAGCAGTCACAGGGGGCAGGGCACTGAAGCTTTCTTT	CASSHRGQGTEAFF
TRBD2	TRBV7-4	NA	TRBJ2-1	TGTGCCAGCAGCTTACTACTCCCGGGACTATACAATGAGCAGTTCTTC	CASSLLLPGLYNEQFF
NA	TRBV5-4	few	TRBJ2-3	TGTGCCAGCAGCTCCGGACAGAACACAGATACGCAGTATTTT	CASSSGQNTDTQYF
NA	TRBV11-2	NA	TRBJ2-2	TGTGCCAGCAGCTTACGAAGGAACACCGGGGAGCTGTTTTTT	CASSLRRNTGELFF
TRBD1	TRBV5-1	NA	TRBJ1-4	TGCGCCAGCAGCTTGGACAGGGGAATTGAAAAACTGTTTTTT	CASSLDRGIEKLFF
NA	TRBV7-6	NA	TRBJ2-3	TGTGCCAGCAGCCCGGACCGTTCAGATACGCAGTATTTT	CASSPDRSDTQYF
TRBD1	TRBV2	NA	TRBJ1-5	TGTGCCAGCAGTGATATCGGACAGGGCCTTAACAATCAGCCCCAGCATTTT	CASSDIGQGLNNQPQHF
TRBD1	TRBV4-1	few	TRBJ2-7	TGCGCCAGCAGCCCACCCGGGACAGGGGGCTACGAGCAGTACTTC	CASSPPGTGGYEQYF
NA	TRBV28	NA	TRBJ2-5	TGTGCCAGCAACCGGGGCCCGTCGAGAGAGACCCAGTACTTC	CASNRGPSRETQYF
NA	TRBV15	few	TRBJ2-7	TGTGCCACCAGCAGAGGGAAGGGGATTGTTGCCTACGAGCAGTACTTC	CATSRGKGIVAYEQYF
NA	TRBV6-1	NA	TRBJ1-5	TGTGCCAGCATCCGAACCGGGACACTCTATAGCAATCAGCCCCAGCATTTT	CASIRTGTLYSNQPQHF
TRBD1	TRBV6-2/TRBV6-3	NA	TRBJ1-2	TGTGCCAGCAGTTCCAGGGTGGCAGGGGGCTATGGCTACACCTTC	CASSSRVAGGYGYTF
TRBD1	TRBV7-2	many	TRBJ2-5	TGTGCCAGCAGCTCACAGACAGGGGGCAAGGAGACCCAGTACTTC	CASSSQTGGKETQYF
NA	TRBV4-1	few	TRBJ1-5	TGCGCCAGCAGCCAAGATGCTGTAGCGGGTCAGCCCCAGCATTTT	CASSQDAVAGQPQHF
NA	TRBV19	few	TRBJ2-2	TGTGCCAGTAGTATGGTATTGGTTACCGGGGAGCTGTTTTTT	CASSMVLVTGELFF
NA	TRBV28	NA	TRBJ1-4	TGTGCCAGCAGTTTAGGGGGCAGGGATGAAAAACTGTTTTTT	CASSLGGRDEKLFF
NA	TRBV28	NA	TRBJ2-3	TGTGCCAGCAGTCCCACTCCCGCGGGGAGCACAGATACGCAGTATTTT	CASSPTPAGSTDTQYF
TRBD2	TRBV7-2	NA	TRBJ2-5	TGTGCCAGCAGCTTAGTTGTTACGGGAGGAGAGACCCAGTACTTC	CASSLVVTGGETQYF
NA	TRBV7-9	NA	TRBJ1-3	TGTGCCAGCAGCTTAGGCGCAGGGATAACCCGAAACACCATATATTTT	CASSLGAGITRNTIYF
NA	TRBV2	NA	TRBJ2-1	TGTGCCAGCGCGAAAGAATCCTACAATGAGCAGTTCTTC	CASAKESYNEQFF
NA	TRBV2	NA	TRBJ2-5	TGTGCCAGCAAGCTCAGGGATGGAGAGACCCAGTACTTC	CASKLRDGETQYF
TRBD1	TRBV5-1	NA	TRBJ2-2	TGCGCCAGCAGCTGGGACAGAACGGGCGGGGAGCTGTTTTTT	CASSWDRTGGELFF
TRBD1	TRBV6-2/TRBV6-3	NA	TRBJ2-7	TGTGCCAGCAGAGACGGGACAGGGAACTACGAGCAGTACTTC	CASRDGTGNYEQYF
NA	TRBV7-6	few	TRBJ2-2	TGTGCCAGCAGCTTGTCCAGCACCGGGGAGCTGTTTTTT	CASSLSSTGELFF
NA	TRBV19	NA	TRBJ2-7	TGTGCACCAGGGGTTTGGGCTCACGAGCAGTACTTC	CAPGVWAHEQYF
TRBD1	TRBV5-6	NA	TRBJ2-1	TGTGCCAGCAGCTCCTGGACAGGGAAGGTTGGCAATGAGCAGTTCTTC	CASSSWTGKVGNEQFF
TRBD2	TRBV20-1	NA	TRBJ2-1	TGCAGTGCATGGGGTCTCGGGCGGGAGGGCCGAAATGAGCAGTTCTTC	CSAWGLGREGRNEQFF
NA	TRBV2	NA	TRBJ1-5	TGTGCCAGCAATGGGGCGGATCAGCCCCAGCATTTT	CASNGADQPQHF
NA	TRBV7-2	many	TRBJ2-7	TGTGCCAGCAGCCGCGGAGGCAGTTCCTACGAGCAGTACTTC	CASSRGGSSYEQYF
NA	TRBV10-3	NA	TRBJ2-1	TGTGCCATCAGTGAGTCCCAGGGATACAATGAGCAGTTCTTC	CAISESQGYNEQFF
NA	TRBV27	NA	TRBJ2-1	TGTGCCAGCAAAAATTATAATGAGCAGTTCTTC	CASKNYNEQFF
NA	TRBV11-2	few	TRBJ2-1	TGTGCCAGCAGCATAGGGGTTTTGGGGGGAAATGAGCAGTTCTTC	CASSIGVLGGNEQFF
NA	TRBV7-8	NA	TRBJ2-1	TGTGCCAGCAGCTTAACCACTAGAGGGGAGTTCTTC	CASSLTTRGEFF
NA	TRBV28	NA	TRBJ1-5	TGTGCCAGCAGTTTATCATTACAGGGAGGTCAGCCCCAGCATTTT	CASSLSLQGGQPQHF
NA	TRBV7-2	few	TRBJ2-6	TGTGCCAGCAGTAGGGGAGGCTCTGGGGCCAACGTCCTGACTTTC	CASSRGGSGANVLTF
NA	TRBV7-7	few	TRBJ1-4	TGTGCCAGCAGCTCGAATAGGAATGAAAAACTGTTTTTT	CASSSNRNEKLFF
NA	TRBV7-6	few	TRBJ2-5	TGTGCCAGCAGCTTCGGAGTGGGGGCGTACCAAGAGACCCAGTACTTC	CASSFGVGAYQETQYF
TRBD2	TRBV7-6	many	TRBJ2-1	TGTGCCAGCAGCTTATACGGCAGCGGGACTCTGGTCAATGAGCAGTTCTTC	CASSLYGSGTLVNEQFF